This TCR beta chain was captured in a study of T cells in Graves' hyperthyroidism and ophthalmopathy. There are 12 residues in the CDR3. Trimming pared 6 bases from V and 6 bases from J, leaving 11 bases between. Amplified regions were TCR beta CDR3 sequences from RNA transcripts. The TCR CDR3 first-round RT-PCR relied on the HTBI primer set. TCRdb re-called the multiplex PCR reads through MiXCR, storing one row per CDR3 protein. The top ten clones hold about 26% of a sample with 400,000 to 600,000 distinct CDR3 sequences, 20% of them seen once. This clonotype has ten or more counts. The missing conserved phenylalanine or tryptophan at the end of this CDR3 makes a read error likely.

The clonotype originates from a man between 18 and 35 years old with Graves' hyperthyroidism. The sequencing sample was made of blood. The chain recombines TRBV12-3 or TRBV12-4 with TRBJ1-1, with D possibly matching TRBD1 (5 bases). This chain's CDR3 is CASSRGESEAFS. The CDR3 coding sequence is TGTGCCAGCAGCCGAGGGGAATCTGAAGCTTTCTCT.